Shown below are 29 T cell receptor beta chains from a single sample sequenced in a study of T cells in localized non-small cell lung cancer. Some clones are missing from TCRdb's copy, which holds only in-frame ones; the method was immunoSEQ multiplex PCR. The table has some 82,000 clones, 80% seen once. The sequencing here drew on PBMCs, taken before any cancer treatment. The receptors derive from a man between 40 and 75 years old with stage II squamous cell lung carcinoma.

This clone was found a few times. This chain joins TRBV28 and TRBJ1-1; D is undetermined. V shed 2 bases and J shed 1 base, with 8 bases lying between them. Germline V gene data show CDR1 as MDHEN and CDR2 as SYDVKM. This CDR3 region has 14 residues. The CDR3 DNA reads as TGTGCCAGCAGTTTACCGGCGGGGAACACTGAAGCTTTCTTT. Protein product: CASSLPAGNTEAFF.

The chain couples TRBV5-4 to TRBJ2-4; 8 nucleotides align to TRBD1. V was clipped by 0 bases and J by 5 bases; unmatched bases: 4. The CDR3 is 15 residues long. The germline V gene has CDR1 SGHNT and CDR2 YYREEE (reference sequence). The CDR3 here is CASSLEVTGENIQYF. The CDR3 nucleotides are TGTGCCAGCAGCTTGGAAGTGACAGGGGAAAACATTCAGTACTTC.

As concerns this clone: The same CDR3 is also encoded by other DNA sequences in this sample. The chain joins TRBV27 to TRBJ1-5; no firm D call. This CDR3 region has 13 residues. Between the trimmed V and J ends, which lost 2 bases and 4 bases, there was a span of 6 bases. Germline assignment: CDR1 MNHEY and CDR2 SMNVEV (reference sequence). The CDR3 sequence: CASSLRENQPQHF. CDR3 nucleotide sequence: TGTGCCAGCAGTTTAAGGGAAAATCAGCCCCAGCATTTT.

This clone was recorded a few times. The chain couples TRBV7-6 to TRBJ1-6, with 8 positions matching TRBD1. Germline CDR1 reads SGHVS; CDR2 reads FNYEAQ. The CDR3 length is 14 residues. The J segment lost 10 bases and the V segment lost 5 bases, leaving 7 bases of the junction unmatched. The CDR3 region is CASSRDRGGSPLHF. CDR3 nucleotide sequence: TGTGCCAGCAGCAGAGACAGGGGTGGATCACCCCTCCACTTT.

The chain links TRBV25-1 to TRBJ1-6; tentative D call: TRBD1 (5 bases). The V end lost 7 bases, the J end lost 7 bases, and 14 bases lay between the germline ends. Germline CDR1 and CDR2: MGHDK and SYGVNS. The CDR3 contains 14 residues. The DNA for the CDR3 is TGTGCCAGCATTGACACAGGTTCCAATTCACCCCTCCACTTT. It translates to CASIDTGSNSPLHF.

This clone was counted once. Because the CDR3 is missing its conserved closing phenylalanine or tryptophan, this is likely a read error. The limits of the CDR3 on the DNA are not certain, so only TCRdb's listed CDR3 is given. The rearrangement joins TRBV28 to TRBJ2-6. The CDR3 adds up to 8 amino acids, both ends counted. Germline V gene lookup returns CDR1 MDHEN and CDR2 SYDVKM. The chain's CDR3 is CASSLTSL.

The chain couples TRBV5-6 to TRBJ2-5; 11 bases agree with TRBD2. Germline lookup yields CDR1 SGHDT and CDR2 YYEEEE. The CDR3 runs 15 residues. Germline trimming cut 4 bases from V and 3 bases from J; bases unmatched to any gene: 5. CDR3 amino acids: CASSQRLAGKETQYF. For the CDR3, the DNA is TGTGCCAGCAGCCAGAGACTAGCGGGGAAAGAGACCCAGTACTTC.

This clone was seen at least ten times. The chain joins TRBV4-2 to TRBJ2-7, with 7 bases identical to TRBD2. Germline CDR1 and CDR2: LGHNA and YNFKEQ. CDR3 length: 12 residues. V lost 5 bases and J lost 3; bases outside the gene matches: 1. The CDR3 region has the DNA TGTGCCAGCAGCTCTAGCGGCTACGAGCAGTACTTC. Translated: CASSSSGYEQYF.

The chain recombines TRBV30 with TRBJ2-3; D remains ambiguous. The CDR3 extends over 14 amino acids. Germline V gene sequence: CDR1 GTSNPN, CDR2 SVGIG (reference sequence). Trimming removed 1 base at V and 4 bases at J, with 12 bases between. The CDR3 nucleotides read TGTGCCTGGAGTGAGGTGCGCCCCTCAGATACGCAGTATTTT. Its translation: CAWSEVRPSDTQYF.

This clone was counted between two and nine times. The chain uses TRBV7-2 and TRBJ2-5; 10 nucleotides agree with TRBD1. CDR1 is SGHTA and CDR2 is FQGNSA in the germline V gene. The CDR3 covers 17 residues. V shed 2 bases, J shed 1 base, and the junction held 7 bases outside the gene matches. DNA for the CDR3: TGTGCCAGCAGCTTACTAGCCCGGGACAGGGGCCAAGAGACCCAGTACTTC. This codes for CASSLLARDRGQETQYF.

This rearrangement joins TRBV7-3 to TRBJ2-1, with D tentatively TRBD1 (6 bases). This CDR3 has 14 amino acids. Between the trimmed V and J ends, which lost 5 bases and 10 bases, there was a span of 18 bases. Germline lookup yields CDR1 SGHTA and CDR2 FQGTGA. The CDR3 DNA sequence: TGTGCCAGCAGCCATCGACTCCAACAGGGAGAGCAGTTCTTC. Amino acids: CASSHRLQQGEQFF.

The chain couples TRBV5-1 to TRBJ1-1; 8 bases fit TRBD1. The germline V gene encodes CDR1 SGHRS and CDR2 YFSETQ. This CDR3 is built from 16 residues. Trimming removed 3 bases from V and 1 base from J; junction bases left unmatched: 8. The DNA of the CDR3 is TGCGCCAGCAGCTCCCACTCCGGACAGGGGAACACTGAAGCTTTCTTT. Translation gives CASSSHSGQGNTEAFF.

The J gene is TRBJ2-1, the V gene TRBV7-9, with 8 positions matching TRBD2. There are 17 residues in the CDR3. Germline CDR1 SEHNR, CDR2 FQNEAQ (reference sequence). J lost 0 bases, V lost 0 bases, and 4 bases had no gene match. For the CDR3, the DNA is TGTGCCAGCAGCTTAGCGCTCGGGGGGGCCTCCTACAATGAGCAGTTCTTC. This translates into CASSLALGGASYNEQFF.

This clone showed up just a few times. The CDR3 DNA sequence: TGTGCCAGCAGCATCACCGGGGAGCTGTTTTTT. Translating it yields CASSITGELFF. The chain uses TRBV7-9 and TRBJ2-2; no clear D gene. CDR3 length: 11 residues. Trimming shortened V by 5 bases and J by 4 bases, and 2 bases separated the two germline ends. Germline CDR1 and CDR2: SEHNR and FQNEAQ (reference sequence).

This clone is a singleton in its sample. This sequence joins TRBV19 and TRBJ2-1; D unclear. V shed 3 bases and J shed 9 bases, with 6 bases lying between them. Germline V lookup: CDR1 LNHDA, CDR2 SQIVND (reference sequence). The CDR3 is made up of 11 amino acids. CDR3 nucleotide sequence: TGTGCCAGTAGTATCACATCTGAGCAGTTCTTC. Its protein product is CASSITSEQFF.

In its sample, this clone ranks as medium-sized. The V gene is TRBV6-6, the J gene TRBJ1-1, with D perhaps TRBD1 (5 bases). Trimming cost V 2 bases and J 1 base, with 11 bases left between them. This CDR3 region has 15 residues. The germline CDR1 and CDR2 sequences are MNHNY and SVGAGI (reference sequence). In DNA form, the CDR3 reads TGTGCCAGCAGTTACGCTAGGGGAGCGAACACTGAAGCTTTCTTT. This translates into CASSYARGANTEAFF.

The V and J genes are TRBV11-1 and TRBJ2-7, with D perhaps matching TRBD2 (5 bases). The CDR3 sequence is 12 residues long. V was pared by 5 bases and J by 2 bases, with 7 bases between. Germline V gene sequence: CDR1 SGHAT, CDR2 FQDESV (reference sequence). DNA of the CDR3: TGTGCCAGCAGCCCCGGGACCTACGAGCAGTACTTC. Its translation: CASSPGTYEQYF.

In DNA, the CDR3 is TGTGCCAGTAGTTCTTGGACGGATGTCTCTGGAAACACCATATATTTT. This codes for CASSSWTDVSGNTIYF. The chain recombines TRBV19 with TRBJ1-3, with D unresolved. In germline, CDR1 is LNHDA, CDR2 SQIVND (reference sequence). This CDR3 region has 16 residues. The V and J ends lost 5 bases and 0 bases respectively, with 14 bases between them.

The V gene is TRBV5-6, the J gene TRBJ2-7; D might be TRBD2 (5 bases). The CDR3 is 13 residues long. Germline CDR1 SGHDT, CDR2 YYEEEE. V was trimmed by 4 bases and J by 9 bases, leaving 17 bases between them. CDR3 in amino acids: CASSRGGPRAQYF. CDR3 DNA: TGTGCCAGCAGCCGGGGTGGGCCGAGGGCGCAGTACTTC.

This chain links TRBV7-8 with TRBJ1-1; D is unclear. From germline, CDR1 is SGHVS and CDR2 FQNEAQ. The CDR3 totals 15 residues. Trimming removed 1 base from V and 4 bases from J, with 13 bases in between. The CDR3 DNA reads TGTGCCAGCAGCTTAGGCTTCCCCGATAGCACTGAAGCTTTCTTT. It encodes CASSLGFPDSTEAFF.

V is TRBV7-2 and J is TRBJ1-2, with D possibly being TRBD1 (6 bases). V was shortened by 4 bases and J by 2 bases, with 11 bases between the two germline ends. This CDR3 comprises 14 residues. Germline assignment: CDR1 SGHTA and CDR2 FQGNSA. The CDR3 here is CASSSTTGNYGYTF. CDR3 DNA sequence: TGTGCCAGCAGCTCAACTACAGGGAACTATGGCTACACCTTC.

The chain has TRBV5-4 and TRBJ2-7, with D unclear. This CDR3 comprises 15 residues. Germline assignment: CDR1 SGHNT and CDR2 YYREEE (reference sequence). The V end lost 1 base, the J end lost 7 bases, and 18 bases lay between the germline ends. The chain's CDR3 is CASSLREQTLGEQYF. CDR3 DNA: TGTGCCAGCAGCTTGAGGGAACAGACCCTGGGAGAGCAGTACTTC. The full variable domain, in which reference TRBV5-4 and TRBJ2-7 provide the parts outside the CDR3, is ETGVTQSPTHLIKTRGQQVTLRCSSQSGHNTVSWYQQALGQGPQFIFQYYREEENGRGNFPPRFSGLQFPNYSSELNVNALELDDSALYLCASSLREQTLGEQYFGPGTRLTVT.

The chain joins TRBV5-4 to TRBJ2-7; TRBD1 matches at 7 bases. The J segment lost 6 bases and the V segment lost 4 bases, leaving 10 bases of the junction unmatched. The germline gives CDR1 SGHNT, CDR2 YYREEE (reference sequence). This CDR3 has 14 amino acids. CDR3 sequence reads: CASSVKGAFAEQYF. The DNA for the CDR3 is TGTGCCAGCAGCGTGAAGGGGGCTTTCGCCGAGCAGTACTTC.

The chain combines TRBV19 with TRBJ2-5; TRBD1 matches 8 bases. In germline, CDR1 is LNHDA, CDR2 SQIVND (reference sequence). The CDR3 runs to 14 residues. V lost 5 bases and J lost 5; bases outside the gene matches: 7. The CDR3 nucleotides are TGTGCCAGTAGTGATGGTGGGACAGGCGAGACCCAGTACTTC. This encodes CASSDGGTGETQYF.

This chain joins TRBV7-3 and TRBJ2-3, with D possibly matching TRBD2 (6 bases). Germline assignment: CDR1 SGHTA and CDR2 FQGTGA. The CDR3 contains 16 residues. V was clipped by 5 bases and J by 0 bases, with 15 bases between them. The CDR3 here is CASSSRRAGSTDTQYF. The CDR3 DNA follows: TGTGCCAGCAGCAGCCGTCGAGCGGGTAGCACAGATACGCAGTATTTT.

The rearrangement joins TRBV9 to TRBJ1-4; D unclear. This CDR3 has 17 residues. Trimming pared 7 bases from V and 0 bases from J, leaving 19 bases between. Germline CDR1 and CDR2: SGDLS and YYNGEE. In DNA form, the CDR3 reads TGTGCCAGCGGACTGGGCCTTTCCCCCGCAACTAATGAAAAACTGTTTTTT. Amino acids: CASGLGLSPATNEKLFF.

CDR3 nucleotide sequence: TGTGCCAGCAGGATTACAGGGTCTGGAAACACCATATATTTT. The encoded protein is CASRITGSGNTIYF. The chain carries TRBV11-2 and TRBJ1-3; tentatively, D is TRBD1 (6 bases). Germline V CDR1 and CDR2: SGHAT, FQNNGV. The CDR3 length is 14 residues. Between the trimmed V and J ends, which lost 6 bases and 1 base, there was a span of 10 bases.

This chain links TRBV11-3 with TRBJ2-1; a weak D match, TRBD2 (5 bases). With 5 bases removed from V and 9 bases from J, the gap between germline ends came to 20 bases. This CDR3 is built from 15 residues. Germline lookup yields CDR1 SGHNT and CDR2 YENEEA. The CDR3 here is CASSPRGGSRIEQFF. The CDR3 DNA reads as TGTGCCAGCAGCCCGCGAGGTGGGAGTCGGATTGAGCAGTTCTTC.

The rearrangement uses TRBV9 and TRBJ2-3; no definite D call. CDR1 and CDR2 from the germline V gene are SGDLS and YYNGEE. V was shortened by 2 bases and J by 0 bases, with 1 base between the two germline ends. The CDR3 contains 12 residues. The DNA of the CDR3 is TGTGCCAGCAGCGTTAGCACAGATACGCAGTATTTT. Its translation is CASSVSTDTQYF.